This T cell receptor (beta chain) is drawn from a study of post-analysis software for immune sequencing data. Study context: Included courses were relapsing-remitting and secondary progressive multiple sclerosis; progressive-relapsing multiple sclerosis was also included. Findings and limits, study-wide: Normalized Chao1 diversity was significantly reduced in patients versus controls. Controls had lower frequencies than patients of about 5 TRBV segments, which included TRBV5-6, TRBV5-1 and TRBV20-1.

The authors incorporated unique molecular identifiers into the TCR beta cDNA libraries. T cells numbering roughly 0.9 to 11 million gave rise to roughly 0.5 million cDNA molecules. TCRdb independently ran MiXCR on the PCR reads; one entry per CDR3 protein. The sample lists around 200,000 distinct CDR3 sequences; 29% were seen once. There are 13 residues in the CDR3. Germline CDR1 reads ENHRY; CDR2 reads SYGVKD. Trimming cost V 2 bases and J 3 bases, with 7 bases left between them. As for this clonotype: Antigen: not known.

The genes are TRBV10-3 and TRBJ1-2; possibly TRBD1 for D (5 bases). The sequence was obtained from a girl under 18 with multiple sclerosis. Sequencing was performed on blood. CDR3 nucleotide sequence: TGTGCCATCAGTGAGGGGGGTTACTATGGCTACACCTTC. It is translated as CAISEGGYYGYTF.